Below are 6 T cell receptor beta chains sequenced from a single sample in a study of blood T cell repertoires in COVID-19. The repertoire was sequenced with immunoSEQ multiplex PCR; TCRdb's copy has only in-frame clones and lacks some. The table has some 210,000 clones, 92% seen once. The sample taken for sequencing was peripheral blood. The origin of the receptors is a man aged 30-40 years with acute or convalescent COVID-19.

This chain links TRBV3-1 (or the pseudogene TRBV3-2) with TRBJ1-2; D may be TRBD1 (6 bases). Germline assignment: CDR1 LGHDT and CDR2 YNNKEL (reference sequence). The CDR3 extends over 14 amino acids. The V gene lost 4 bases and the J gene lost 8 bases, with 17 bases spanning the gap. The CDR3 DNA follows: TGTGCCAGCAGCCGTGGTGTGGGGGCTGGGGGCTACACCTTC. Translating gives CASSRGVGAGGYTF.

The J gene is TRBJ1-1, the V gene TRBV7-9, with a tentative D call TRBD1 (5 bases). The germline V and J ends were trimmed by 1 base and 3 bases, with 12 bases remaining between them. The germline V gene has CDR1 SEHNR and CDR2 FQNEAQ (reference sequence). The CDR3 has 15 amino acids. The CDR3 bases are TGTGCCAGCAGCTTAGTTACAGGATTGGACACTGAAGCTTTCTTT. Encoded protein: CASSLVTGLDTEAFF.

The chain has TRBV7-6 and TRBJ2-1; 11 bases match TRBD2. Germline trimming cut 5 bases from V and 13 bases from J; bases unmatched to any gene: 7. CDR1 SGHVS and CDR2 FNYEAQ come from the germline V gene. CDR3 length: 13 amino acids. CDR3 DNA sequence: TGTGCCAGCAGCCTGAATAGCGGGAGGGGCCAGTTCTTC. This codes for CASSLNSGRGQFF.

This rearrangement joins TRBV5-1 to TRBJ2-1, with 15 bases identical to TRBD2. Trimming at V came to 4 bases and at J to 0 bases, leaving 8 bases not matched to a gene. CDR3 length: 19 residues. The germline CDR1 and CDR2 sequences are SGHRS and YFSETQ. CDR3 region: CASSPGLAGGTPSYNEQFF. DNA for the CDR3: TGCGCCAGCAGCCCGGGACTAGCGGGAGGAACTCCCTCCTACAATGAGCAGTTCTTC.

The rearrangement uses TRBV2 and TRBJ2-6; 8 nucleotides match TRBD2. CDR1 is SNHLY and CDR2 is FYNNEI in the germline V gene. Trimming removed 7 bases from V and 3 bases from J; junction bases left unmatched: 11. The CDR3 length is 17 residues. In DNA form, the CDR3 reads TGTGCCAGCACCAGCCAGCGGAGCGGGGGTGGGGCCAACGTCCTGACTTTC. Translating it yields CASTSQRSGGGANVLTF.

The J gene is TRBJ1-1, the V gene TRBV5-6; TRBD1 aligns across 9 bases. CDR1 SGHDT and CDR2 YYEEEE come from the germline V gene. The length of the CDR3 is 13 residues. V shed 4 bases, J shed 5 bases, and the junction held 3 bases outside the gene matches. The CDR3 here is CASSGTGRTEAFF. The DNA of the CDR3 is TGTGCCAGCAGCGGGACAGGGAGAACTGAAGCTTTCTTT.